A selection of T cell receptor beta chains follows, all from one sample in a study of cytomegalovirus exposure and HLA in healthy donors. Measured with immunoSEQ multiplex PCR; TCRdb has only the in-frame clones, and not every one. The sample lists some 200,000 clones, approximately 78% seen once, with 0.8% in the top ten. Sequencing input: PBMCs. These TCRs come from a woman aged 18-29 years in good health and CMV-seronegative. Each CDR3 is given with its conserved first and last residue. Each record gives: J gene, clone size, V gene, D gene, CDR3 length, CDR3 DNA, CDR3 protein. D genes are given only for firm matches. Clone size is not always given. Where it is, it says once, few, many or a class for expanded clones.

>TRBJ2-4|few|TRBV6-6|TRBD2|15
TGTGCCAGCTGGGGACTATATTCGGCCAAAAACATTCAGTACTTC
CASWGLYSAKNIQYF
>TRBJ2-1|NA|TRBV5-1|TRBD2|15
TGCGCCAGCAGCTTGGTCGGGGGGGTGATCAATGAGCAGTTCTTC
CASSLVGGVINEQFF
>TRBJ2-5|NA|TRBV7-9|NA|14
TGTTCCAGCAGCGTCGCAGGGGGGAAAGAGACCCAGTACTTC
CSSSVAGGKETQYF
>TRBJ2-7|NA|TRBV30|NA|14
TGTGCCCTTGGGGGCCGGGGCCCCTCCTACGAGCAGTACTTC
CALGGRGPSYEQYF
>TRBJ2-2|few|TRBV6-5|TRBD2|15
TGTGCCAGCAGTTATCCCGCGGGGGGCACCGGGGAGCTGTTTTTT
CASSYPAGGTGELFF
>TRBJ2-5|NA|TRBV5-1|NA|12
TGCGCCAGCAGCAGCAACCAAGAGACCCAGTACTTC
CASSSNQETQYF
>TRBJ2-1|NA|TRBV20-1|NA|11
TGCAGCGCCCCCTGGGGAGGTGAGCAGTTCTTC
CSAPWGGEQFF
>TRBJ2-7|NA|TRBV2|TRBD2|14
TGTGCCAGCAATCTAGCGGGAGATACCTACGAGCAGTACTTC
CASNLAGDTYEQYF
>TRBJ2-7|NA|TRBV30|NA|14
TGTGCCTGGAGTGTACCAGGTTACGCCTACGAGCAGTACTTC
CAWSVPGYAYEQYF
>TRBJ2-1|NA|TRBV5-1|NA|15
TGCGCCACCGCACTAGCTGTGGGGCTTTACAATGAGCAGTTCTTC
CATALAVGLYNEQFF
>TRBJ2-1|NA|TRBV7-8|TRBD2|15
TGTGCCAGCAGCATAGGGACTAGCGGGAGTTATGAGCAGTTCTTC
CASSIGTSGSYEQFF
>TRBJ2-3|NA|TRBV27|NA|16
TGTGCCAGCAGTCCACAAGCGGGCTTTAGCACAGATACGCAGTATTTT
CASSPQAGFSTDTQYF
>TRBJ2-7|once|TRBV19|TRBD1|15
TGTGCCAGTAGTCCCTCCGGGACAGGGTACTACGAGCAGTACTTC
CASSPSGTGYYEQYF
>TRBJ1-3|NA|TRBV6-1|NA|15
TGTGCCAGCAGTGCCCTATTCGTCTCTGGAAACACCATATATTTT
CASSALFVSGNTIYF
>TRBJ2-5|NA|TRBV6-5|NA|16
TGTGCCAGCAGTTACTCCCTGACAGGCCATTATGAGACCCAGTACTTC
CASSYSLTGHYETQYF
>TRBJ1-4|few|TRBV6-5|NA|13
TGTGCCAGCACTTCGGAGGGTAAAGAAAAACTGTTTTTT
CASTSEGKEKLFF
>TRBJ2-5|NA|TRBV7-2|NA|14
TGTGTCAGCAGCCGTTCCGGGAACCAAGAGACCCAGTACTTC
CVSSRSGNQETQYF
>TRBJ2-3|NA|TRBV27|TRBD2|18
TGTGCCAGCAGTTCGACTAGCGGGGGGGCCGCTAGCACAGATACGCAGTATTTT
CASSSTSGGAASTDTQYF
>TRBJ2-5|NA|TRBV29-1|TRBD1|13
TGCAGCGTGAGGGGACAGTTCCAAGAGACCCAGTACTTC
CSVRGQFQETQYF
>TRBJ2-7|NA|TRBV2|NA|15
TGTGCCAGCAGTGCCCTAGCCAGCAGGGGAAACGAGCAGTACTTC
CASSALASRGNEQYF
>TRBJ1-5|NA|TRBV6-6|NA|15
TGTGCCAGCAGTTACCGGGCGGGTGCCGATCAGCCCCAGCATTTT
CASSYRAGADQPQHF
>TRBJ2-7|NA|TRBV7-6|NA|16
TGTGCCAGCACCCCAACCCCCGGGATGGGTGGCTACGAGCAGTACTTC
CASTPTPGMGGYEQYF
>TRBJ2-1|NA|TRBV5-1|TRBD2|15
TGCGCCAGCAGCTTACTAGCGGGGGAGATGGGTGAGCAGTTCTTC
CASSLLAGEMGEQFF
>TRBJ1-5|NA|TRBV19|TRBD1|12
TGTGCCAGTAAGACAGGGAATCAGCCCCAGCATTTT
CASKTGNQPQHF
>TRBJ2-5|NA|TRBV7-9|TRBD2|17
TGTGCCAGCAACTCTGGGCTAGCGGGGGGAGAGTTGGAGACCCAGTACTTC
CASNSGLAGGELETQYF
>TRBJ1-1|NA|TRBV28|NA|14
TGTGCCAGCAGTTTGGCCGGGGTGAGCACTGAAGCTTTCTTT
CASSLAGVSTEAFF
>TRBJ1-2|few|TRBV5-1|TRBD1|15
TGCGCCAGCAAAGACAGGGCGGTGACTTCCTATGGCTACACCTTC
CASKDRAVTSYGYTF
>TRBJ1-2|few|TRBV7-6|TRBD1|16
TGTGCCAGCAGCTTAACAGACAGGGGAGAAACCTATGGCTACACCTTC
CASSLTDRGETYGYTF
>TRBJ1-2|NA|TRBV28|TRBD1|15
TGTGCCAGCAGTTTTAGGACAGGGGTTTGGAGCGGCTACACCTTC
CASSFRTGVWSGYTF
>TRBJ1-4|few|TRBV21-1|NA|14
TGTGCCAGCAGGGGGCCAGACCACTATGAAAAACTGTTTTTT
CASRGPDHYEKLFF
>TRBJ2-1|NA|TRBV9|TRBD2|15
TGTGCCAGCAGTCAAACTAGCGGGAGCTACAATGAGCAGTTCTTC
CASSQTSGSYNEQFF
>TRBJ2-5|NA|TRBV5-6|TRBD2|16
TGTGCCAGCCTTCTAGCGGCATTGGGGCTCCAAGAGACCCAGTACTTC
CASLLAALGLQETQYF
>TRBJ1-2|NA|TRBV2|TRBD1|12
TGTGCCAGCAGCGGGACAGACTATGGCTACACCTTC
CASSGTDYGYTF
>TRBJ1-1|NA|TRBV2|NA|13
TGTGCCAGCAGGACATCGGGAAACACTGAAGCTTTCTTT
CASRTSGNTEAFF
>TRBJ2-1|NA|TRBV5-1|TRBD2|16
TGCGCCAGCAGCTTGTCTCTACTAGCGGGGGGGAATGAGCAGTTCTTC
CASSLSLLAGGNEQFF
>TRBJ1-2|NA|TRBV25-1|TRBD1|17
TGTGCCAGCAGCGTCCACTCATTCCGGGACAGGGCCTATGGCTACACCTTC
CASSVHSFRDRAYGYTF
>TRBJ2-7|NA|TRBV5-8|TRBD1|14
TGTGCCAGCAGTTTGGGACAGGGATTTCCCGAGCAGTACTTC
CASSLGQGFPEQYF
>TRBJ1-6|NA|TRBV7-3|NA|13
TGTGCCAGCAGCCAGCGGGACTATTCACCCCTCCACTTT
CASSQRDYSPLHF
>TRBJ2-1|NA|TRBV27|NA|17
TGTGCCAGCAGTTTACGGCAACTAGCGCGAGGGGGCAATGAGCAGTTCTTC
CASSLRQLARGGNEQFF
>TRBJ2-7|once|TRBV27|NA|15
TGTGCCACCGTCCTGAGATTGGACAACCACTACGAGCAGTACTTC
CATVLRLDNHYEQYF
>TRBJ2-1|NA|TRBV28|TRBD1|17
TGTGCCAGCAGTTCCCGGGACAGGCCCTTCTCCTACAATGAGCAGTTCTTC
CASSSRDRPFSYNEQFF
>TRBJ2-5|NA|TRBV5-1|TRBD1|14
TGCGCCAGCAGCTTGAACAGGGGGTGGGAGACCCAGTACTTC
CASSLNRGWETQYF
>TRBJ1-2|NA|TRBV27|NA|16
TGTGCCAGCAGTTTATCGAGGGCAGGGGAATACTATGGCTACACCTTC
CASSLSRAGEYYGYTF
>TRBJ2-1|NA|TRBV19|NA|13
TGTGCCAGTAATGCGGGTCTTTACAATGAGCAGTTCTTC
CASNAGLYNEQFF
>TRBJ1-1|NA|TRBV5-1|NA|12
TGCGCCAGCAGCTTGGGGCAGGGAGAAGCTTTCTTT
CASSLGQGEAFF
>TRBJ2-7|NA|TRBV7-9|NA|13
TGTGCCGCCGCGACGGGGGGCCGCTACGAGCAGTACTTC
CAAATGGRYEQYF
>TRBJ1-5|few|TRBV19|TRBD1|16
TGTGCCAGTAGTAGGGACAGTGTTAATAGCAATCAGCCCCAGCATTTT
CASSRDSVNSNQPQHF
>TRBJ1-3|once|TRBV19|TRBD1|16
TGTGCCAGTAGTGCAGCCGGGACAGCAGATGGAAACACCATATATTTT
CASSAAGTADGNTIYF
>TRBJ2-7|NA|TRBV5-1|NA|16
TGCGCCAGCAGCTTACGGGTTTCGGGGGGCCTCTACGAGCAGTACTTC
CASSLRVSGGLYEQYF
>TRBJ2-2|NA|TRBV19|TRBD2|16
TGTGCCAGTAGTGACCTAGCGGGGGGAAACACCGGGGAGCTGTTTTTT
CASSDLAGGNTGELFF
>TRBJ2-2|NA|TRBV7-6|TRBD2|16
TGTGCCAGCAGTCGGACTAGCGGGGGGGCGACCGGGGAGCTGTTTTTT
CASSRTSGGATGELFF
>TRBJ2-7|few|TRBV6-5|TRBD1|15
TGTGCCAGCAGTTACTCCGGGACAGGGAACTACGAGCAGTACTTC
CASSYSGTGNYEQYF
>TRBJ2-2|NA|TRBV6-5|NA|14
TGTGCCAGCAGTTTTGGAGTAGAGACCGGGGAGCTGTTTTTT
CASSFGVETGELFF
>TRBJ2-7|NA|TRBV2|TRBD2|14
TGTGCCAGCAGTGGAGGGAGGGGCCGCCACGAGCAGTACTTC
CASSGGRGRHEQYF
>TRBJ2-7|NA|TRBV28|TRBD1|14
TGTGCCAGCAGTACCCGGACAGGGTCCGACGAGCAGTACTTC
CASSTRTGSDEQYF